This entry lists 25 T cell receptor beta chains sequenced from one sample in a study of vaccination and CD4 T cells after COVID-19. Sequencing of cultured CD4+ T cell DNA used the Oncomine TCR Beta short-read assay. A single record per CDR3 protein comes from TCRdb applying MiXCR to the PCR reads. The table records more than 15,000 distinct CDR3 sequences, around 23% of them present only once. The treatment denotes: roughly 11-day PBMC culture with coronavirus spike peptide pools or control peptides (ViraFEST assay). For these TCRs, the target antigens are not known. What was sequenced was cultured CD4+ T cells from blood. The receptors shown here come from a human donor with COVID-19.

This sequence joins TRBV4-2 and TRBJ1-2; D remains unclear. The CDR3 is made up of 14 amino acids. V gave up 0 bases and J gave up 2 bases, with 7 bases separating them. Germline values: CDR1 LGHNA, CDR2 YNFKEQ. The CDR3 nucleotides are TGTGCCAGCAGCCAAGACAACGCGAACTATGGCTACACCTTC. Translation: CASSQDNANYGYTF.

V and J are TRBV5-1 and TRBJ2-1; TRBD2 aligns across 11 bases. The V and J ends lost 0 bases and 6 bases, in that order; junction bases with no gene match: 5. Germline assignment: CDR1 SGHRS and CDR2 YFSETQ. The CDR3 is 16 residues long. CDR3 DNA: TGCGCCAGCAGCTTGGTTACTAGCGGGGGATTCAATGAGCAGTTCTTC. Translation: CASSLVTSGGFNEQFF. Together with reference TRBV5-1 and TRBJ2-1, the CDR3 gives the full variable domain: KAGVTQTPRYLIKTRGQQVTLSCSPISGHRSVSWYQQTPGQGLQFLFEYFSETQRNKGNFPGRFSGRQFSNSRSEMNVSTLELGDSALYLCASSLVTSGGFNEQFFGPGTRLTVL.

The rearrangement joins TRBV5-1 to TRBJ2-7; TRBD1 matches 7 bases. From germline, CDR1 is SGHRS and CDR2 YFSETQ. The J segment lost 6 bases and the V segment lost 5 bases, leaving 5 bases of the junction unmatched. The CDR3 has 12 residues. CDR3 in amino acids: CASSSTGAEQYF. The CDR3 DNA reads as TGCGCCAGCAGTTCTACAGGGGCCGAGCAGTACTTC.

The chain employs TRBV9 and TRBJ1-6; 10 bases match TRBD1. Germline V gene lookup returns CDR1 SGDLS and CDR2 YYNGEE. V was clipped by 5 bases and J by 7 bases; unmatched bases: 6. The CDR3 runs to 15 residues. The CDR3 sequence: CASSSGTGVNSPLHF. The CDR3 coding sequence is TGTGCCAGCAGTTCCGGGACAGGGGTGAATTCACCCCTCCACTTT.

The V and J genes are TRBV10-2 and TRBJ1-1; 10 nucleotides align to TRBD1. Germline CDR1 and CDR2: WSHSY and SAAADI. V trimming: 2 bases; J trimming: 8 bases; junction bases outside the gene matches: 5. The CDR3 contains 14 residues. The CDR3 sequence is CASSERQGAREAFF. CDR3 sequence (DNA): TGCGCCAGCAGTGAGCGACAGGGGGCGAGGGAAGCTTTCTTT.

The chain combines TRBV12-3 or TRBV12-4 with TRBJ2-7, with TRBD2 identical over 7 bases. This CDR3 has 16 amino acids. V shed 5 bases, J shed 3 bases, and the junction held 13 bases outside the gene matches. The CDR3 DNA reads as TGTGCCAGCAGTGAGGGAGGGGTGACCCTCTACTACGAGCAGTACTTC. It specifies CASSEGGVTLYYEQYF.

V is TRBV5-1 and J is TRBJ1-5, with D hard to call. Germline-derived CDR1 and CDR2 are SGHRS and YFSETQ. The CDR3 sequence is 17 residues long. The V and J ends lost 4 bases and 1 base respectively, with 18 bases between them. The DNA for the CDR3 is TGCGCCAGCAGCGCGCGCCAATGGCGGGGAAGCAATCAGCCCCAGCATTTT. Protein sequence: CASSARQWRGSNQPQHF.

This clonotype has more than one count but fewer than ten. The chain links TRBV20-1 to TRBJ2-5, with D possibly being TRBD1 or TRBD2 (6 bases each). In germline, CDR1 is DFQATT, CDR2 SNEGSKA (reference sequence). Trimming shortened V by 6 bases and J by 3 bases, and 20 bases separated the two germline ends. This CDR3 comprises 15 residues. The CDR3 nucleotides are TGCAGTGCCCCGGCTGGGGGGCCTGGGGAAGAGACCCAGTACTTC. This codes for CSAPAGGPGEETQYF.

This clonotype showed up just a few times. The rearrangement uses TRBV6-2 or TRBV6-3 and TRBJ2-7; D tentatively reads TRBD1 or TRBD2 (5 bases each). The CDR3 has 12 residues. Germline loops: CDR1 MNHEY, CDR2 SVGEGT. Trimming pared 8 bases from V and 5 bases from J, leaving 13 bases between. The CDR3 DNA sequence: TGTGCCAGCTGGTCGGGGACGGACGAGCAGTACTTC. Amino acid sequence: CASWSGTDEQYF.

The sample holds a few counts of this clonotype. The chain carries TRBV12-3 or TRBV12-4 and TRBJ2-2, with D hard to call. The V end lost 3 bases, the J end lost 7 bases, and 6 bases lay between the germline ends. CDR3 length: 12 residues. The CDR3: CASSFGVGELFF. In DNA, the CDR3 is TGTGCCAGCAGTTTTGGGGTCGGGGAGCTGTTTTTT.

This clonotype was counted between two and nine times. The V gene is TRBV2, the J gene TRBJ1-5, with D tentatively TRBD1 (5 bases). V shed 6 bases and J shed 1 base, with 13 bases lying between them. Germline CDR1 reads SNHLY; CDR2 reads FYNNEI. The length of the CDR3 is 15 residues. Written as DNA, the CDR3 is TGTGCCAGCAGAACCGGGACTGTCAGCAATCAGCCCCAGCATTTT. Encoded protein: CASRTGTVSNQPQHF.

The table lists this clonotype with a few counts. The rearrangement links TRBV2 to TRBJ1-5; D may be TRBD1 (5 bases). Per the germline V gene, CDR1 is SNHLY and CDR2 is FYNNEI. Trimming took 7 bases from V and 7 from J, leaving 20 bases between them. The CDR3 spans 15 residues. CDR3 region: CASTQLVTGQQPQHF. The CDR3 DNA sequence: TGTGCCAGCACCCAGCTTGTCACAGGACAACAGCCCCAGCATTTT.

This clonotype turned up a few times. The genes are TRBV30 and TRBJ1-3; D gene unclear. The germline gives CDR1 GTSNPN, CDR2 SVGIG (reference sequence). The CDR3 sequence is 14 residues long. V was trimmed by 1 base and J by 0 bases, leaving 7 bases between them. CDR3 sequence reads: CAWSGDPSGNTIYF. CDR3 DNA sequence: TGTGCCTGGAGTGGAGATCCCTCTGGAAACACCATATATTTT. Full variable domain (remainder filled in from reference TRBV30 and TRBJ1-3): SQTIHQWPATLVQPVGSPLSLECTVEGTSNPNLYWYRQAAGRGLQLLFYSVGIGQISSEVPQNLSASRPQDRQFILSSKKLLLSDSGFYLCAWSGDPSGNTIYFGEGSWLTVV.

This clonotype was detected a few times. V is TRBV28 and J is TRBJ2-5; the match to TRBD2 covers 15 bases. Trimming removed 6 bases from V and 7 bases from J; junction bases left unmatched: 9. Looked up from germline, CDR1 is MDHEN and CDR2 is SYDVKM. There are 16 residues in the CDR3. CDR3 nucleotide sequence: TGTGCCAGCAGCGGGACTAGCGGGGGGTGGGATAGGACCCAGTACTTC. Encoded protein: CASSGTSGGWDRTQYF.

The chain joins TRBV27 to TRBJ2-7; 9 bases agree with TRBD1. V lost 6 bases and J lost 0; bases outside the gene matches: 6. Germline lookup yields CDR1 MNHEY and CDR2 SMNVEV (reference sequence). The length of the CDR3 is 15 residues. The CDR3 nucleotides read TGTGCCAGCAGATATGGGACAGGGCTCTCCTACGAGCAGTACTTC. Translating gives CASRYGTGLSYEQYF.

This clonotype is labeled as medium-sized. The chain employs TRBV27 and TRBJ1-2; 8 bases agree with TRBD1. V was pared by 6 bases and J by 5 bases, with 5 bases of the junction left unmatched. The CDR3 extends over 13 amino acids. In germline, CDR1 is MNHEY, CDR2 SMNVEV (reference sequence). The CDR3: CASSFTGGYGYTF. The CDR3, as DNA: TGTGCCAGCAGCTTTACAGGGGGTTATGGCTACACCTTC.

This chain connects TRBV18 to TRBJ1-2; 7 nucleotides match TRBD1. Germline V gene lookup returns CDR1 KGHSH and CDR2 LQKENI. V was clipped by 6 bases and J by 2 bases; unmatched bases: 15. The length of the CDR3 is 17 residues. CDR3 bases: TGTGCCAGCTCGCCAAATCATCCGGGACAGACGAACTATGGCTACACCTTC. Translating gives CASSPNHPGQTNYGYTF.

This clonotype has a handful of counts. The genes are TRBV20-1 and TRBJ2-7; TRBD1 matches 11 bases. Losses at the gene ends were 6 bases for V and 4 bases for J; bases not matched to a gene: 8. Germline CDR1 DFQATT, CDR2 SNEGSKA (reference sequence). The CDR3 loop spans 14 amino acids. The chain's CDR3 is CSAKDRGLAYEQYF. The CDR3 nucleotides read TGCAGTGCAAAGGACAGGGGGCTCGCATACGAGCAGTACTTC.

This clonotype was detected only a few times. The chain links TRBV27 to TRBJ1-6, with unresolved D. Trimming stripped 2 bases from V and 4 bases from J, with 6 bases between. CDR1 is MNHEY and CDR2 is SMNVEV in the germline V gene (reference sequence). The CDR3 loop spans 14 amino acids. The CDR3 is CASSLGGYNSPLHF. CDR3 DNA sequence: TGTGCCAGCAGTTTAGGAGGGTATAATTCACCCCTCCACTTT.

V gene TRBV7-9 combines with J gene TRBJ2-3; D is perhaps TRBD1 (5 bases). There are 14 residues in the CDR3. V dropped 3 bases and J dropped 0 bases, with 7 bases sitting between them. Germline V gene lookup returns CDR1 SEHNR and CDR2 FQNEAQ (reference sequence). The DNA for the CDR3 is TGTGCCAGCAGCTTCCAGGGAAGCACAGATACGCAGTATTTT. Translating it yields CASSFQGSTDTQYF.

V is TRBV6-1 and J is TRBJ1-5, with D possibly matching TRBD1 (5 bases). V was shortened by 2 bases and J by 2 bases, with 7 bases between the two germline ends. CDR1 is MNHNS, CDR2 SASEGT, per germline. The CDR3 spans 14 residues. The CDR3 nucleotides read TGTGCCAGCAGTGAACAGGGAGGCAATCAGCCCCAGCATTTT. Protein: CASSEQGGNQPQHF.

This clonotype has a handful of counts. V usage is TRBV20-1 and J usage is TRBJ2-1; unclear D gene. Germline-derived CDR1 and CDR2 are DFQATT and SNEGSKA (reference sequence). Deletions cut 3 bases from V and 4 bases from J, with 10 bases between. The CDR3 runs 13 residues. CDR3: CSASGDTYNEQFF. The CDR3, as DNA: TGCAGTGCTAGTGGAGACACATACAATGAGCAGTTCTTC.

The chain uses TRBV20-1 and TRBJ1-4, with 7 bases that match TRBD1. The length of the CDR3 is 14 residues. In germline, CDR1 is DFQATT, CDR2 SNEGSKA (reference sequence). Trimming took 3 bases from V and 8 from J; bases not matched to a gene: 9. CDR3 region: CSASSGGGREKLFF. CDR3 DNA: TGCAGTGCTAGTTCAGGGGGGGGGAGGGAAAAACTGTTTTTT.

By share of the sample, this clonotype is medium-sized. The V gene is TRBV6-2 or TRBV6-3, the J gene TRBJ1-2; tentative D call: TRBD1 (5 bases). Germline CDR1 MNHEY, CDR2 SVGEGT. The CDR3 runs to 17 residues. V lost 4 bases and J lost 0, with 18 bases in between. CDR3 loop: CASSSDVEGRANYGYTF. CDR3 nucleotide sequence: TGTGCCAGCAGTTCCGATGTGGAGGGGCGAGCTAACTATGGCTACACCTTC.

The chain couples TRBV20-1 to TRBJ2-1; TRBD1 matches 9 bases. Trimming removed 5 bases from V and 8 bases from J; junction bases left unmatched: 7. CDR1 and CDR2 from the germline V gene are DFQATT and SNEGSKA (reference sequence). This CDR3 comprises 13 residues. CDR3 DNA: TGCAGTGCTTCCGGACAGGGGCTGGATGAGCAGTTCTTC. Translated: CSASGQGLDEQFF.